This T cell receptor beta chain stems from a study of OX40 agonist ivuxolimab in advanced cancers. At the level of the study: Ivuxolimab, which patients received intravenously every 2 weeks, was dosed at 0.01 to 10 mg/kg. Of the patients, three showed partial responses, one with hepatocellular carcinoma and two with cutaneous melanoma. Findings and limits, study-wide: Also present in some nonresponders was a low level of normalized T-cell clonal expansion.

Samples of blood were obtained at baseline, on cycle 4 day 1, and on cycle 7 day 1. On this clone itself: The target antigen is unknown.

Assay: immunoSEQ multiplex PCR; the TCRdb copy retains only in-frame clones and omits some. The sample has 30,000 to 45,000 clones, roughly 80% seen once. CDR3 size: 16 residues. V was clipped by 3 bases and J by 0 bases; unmatched bases: 4. Germline V lookup: CDR1 LGHNA, CDR2 YNFKEQ. The chain has TRBV4-2 and TRBJ1-1; the match to TRBD1 covers 10 bases. This specimen consisted of CD4+ or CD8+ T cells sorted from blood, obtained in a trial of the OX40 agonist ivuxolimab. The TCR sequence derives from an adult with an advanced solid tumor such as melanoma, head and neck, liver or kidney cancer. The DNA of the CDR3 is TGTGCCAGCAGCCACGGACAGGGGGGAATGAACACTGAAGCTTTCTTT. This encodes CASSHGQGGMNTEAFF.